This T cell receptor (beta chain) stems from a study of vaccination and CD4 T cells after COVID-19 (dated by TCRdb to 2022 to 2024). In terms of the full investigation: SARS-CoV-2 positivity had been established in the convalescent patients by nasal swab PCR, and mild disease was recorded in several of these patients and severe disease in one. The convalescent cohort comprised six males and four females, including two Hispanic individuals, seven Caucasians, two Asians and one multiracial person. Each participant got two doses of either the Pfizer-BioNTech BNT162b2 vaccine (n=8) or the Moderna mRNA-1273 vaccine (n=2). Post-COVID blood samples from convalescent patients were collected a median of about 100 days after diagnosis, with a range of roughly 30 to 170 days. The time from the second vaccine dose to post-vaccine blood sampling had a median of 72 days and ranged from about 14 to 250 days. The cultures were stimulated with overlapping spike peptide pools from SARS-CoV-2 and from the common cold coronaviruses HCoV-NL63, HCoV-OC43 and HCoV-229E. As controls, cultures received a CEFX viral epitope pool (the positive control), an HIV-1 Nef peptide pool (the negative control), or no peptide at all. In over 8 COVID-19 convalescent patients and several infection-naive healthy vaccine recipients, the spike-specific CD4+ TCR repertoire before mRNA vaccination was compared with the repertoire after mRNA vaccination. What the research found in general, with its limitations: The number of convalescent patients in the study was relatively small, and the study did not examine early timepoints following natural infection. Of the vaccine-specific clones in convalescent patients, 304 of 307, or nearly all, reacted only to SARS-CoV-2 spike and did not cross-react with common cold coronaviruses. The median count of SARS-CoV-2-reactive clonotypes went up from some 23 after infection to 30 to 40 after vaccination, although the change was not significant. In convalescent patients, a median approximately 86% of post-vaccine SARS-CoV-2-reactive clones were detected only after vaccination, and vaccine-specific priming was suggested by this finding.

The sample's treatment or condition label, decoded: approximately 10-day PBMC culture with coronavirus spike peptide pools or control peptides (ViraFEST assay). The ViraFEST assay was used in the study, in which antigen-specific T cells were expanded with peptide pools and expanded clonotypes were subsequently identified by TCR sequencing. The convalescent patients' positive SARS-CoV-2 PCR tests were from March to December 2020, which was before the Alpha, Beta and Delta variants emerged in the United States. PBMCs were cultured at around 2 million per well in IMDM supplemented with approximately 5% human AB serum and around 10 IU/ml IL-2, with roughly 9.5 ug/ml peptide pools added. Half of the culture medium was replaced with fresh IL-2-containing medium on days 3 and 7. After about 11 days of culture, CD4+ T cells were isolated by negative selection using the EasySep CD4+ T cell isolation kit. Ficoll-Paque Plus gradient centrifugation was used to isolate PBMCs from whole blood, and the isolated PBMCs were then either used fresh or cryopreserved at -140C. Triplicate wells were generally used for each culture condition.

Points on this clonotype: Its antigen target is currently unknown. Per-base qualities were not stored, and no clone one base away is much larger.

Taken from the germline V gene, the CDR1 and CDR2 loops are KGHDR and SFDVKD. The CDR3, from cysteine to phenylalanine, totals 13 residues. The only DNA kept is the CDR3, 39 bases in frame from the first base. The V and J ends are trimmed by 4 bases and 8 bases, leaving 13 bases between them. Libraries were made using PCR. DNA from cultured CD4+ T cells underwent TCR sequencing with the Oncomine TCR Beta short-read assay at the Johns Hopkins FTIC core. The QIAamp micro DNA kit was used to extract genomic DNA from the cultured CD4+ T cells. Oncomine TCR Beta libraries from cultured CD4+ T cells were pooled using unique dual indexes and sequenced on an Illumina iSeq 100. In the authors' own workflow: Non-productive sequences were filtered out, and CDR3s that did not start with C, did not end with F or W, or were shorter than 7 amino acids were discarded. Antigen-specific clonotypes were identified with the MANAFEST web application by comparing peptide-stimulated wells with reference and other culture wells. To be called positive, a clone needed an FDR below 0.05, an odds ratio above 5, and a productive frequency above 0.1% in at least two of three replicate wells. A clonotype counted as cross-reactive if it showed significant expansion both in the SARS-CoV-2 spike wells and in at least one common cold coronavirus spike condition. Levenshtein distances (stringdist) and unrooted phylogenetic trees (ape) in R version 3.6.1 were used to assess CDR3 homology. TCRdb reanalyzed the raw reads on its own, using fastp at Q25 for trimming and MiXCR for clone calling, and kept in-frame beta chains. When rows share a CDR3 protein, they turn into one entry using the most common DNA and genes. The V and J calls were not made by the authors but by TCRdb's processing. For this sample there are around 10,000 distinct CDR3 sequences; roughly 64% appear just once. 30% to 40% of the sample is taken by the ten largest.

The specimen sequenced was CD4+ T cells from blood, cultured in vitro. The clonotype was recovered from a human donor who had recovered from COVID-19. The chain couples TRBV24-1 to TRBJ1-2; the D gene is possibly TRBD1, with 6 bases matching. The CDR3 reads as follows: CATSEGYGQGYTF. The nucleotides are TGTGCCACCAGTGAAGGCTACGGACAGGGCTACACCTTC.